This TCR beta chain was identified during a study of sequential checkpoint blockade in melanoma. Study-level background: Maintenance nivolumab came after either treatment sequence.

The repertoire was sequenced with immunoSEQ multiplex PCR; TCRdb's copy has only in-frame clones and lacks some. Of around 10,000 clones detected, around four fifths appear once; the ten largest clones hold approximately 15%. Trimming removed 4 bases at V and 3 bases at J, with 10 bases between. Germline assignment: CDR1 MGHRA and CDR2 YSYEKL. The CDR3 runs 13 residues. Treatment here: randomized to nivolumab then ipilimumab (arm A) or the reverse (arm B). V gene TRBV4-1 combines with J gene TRBJ2-7; TRBD2 is a possible D gene (5 bases). Specimen: CD8+ T cells sorted from blood (inferred from file names), collected from a patient given nivolumab and ipilimumab in sequence. This TCR derives from a human donor with melanoma. The CDR3 loop is CASSRLRGYEQYF. CDR3 coding DNA: TGCGCCAGCAGCCGACTTCGGGGCTACGAGCAGTACTTC.